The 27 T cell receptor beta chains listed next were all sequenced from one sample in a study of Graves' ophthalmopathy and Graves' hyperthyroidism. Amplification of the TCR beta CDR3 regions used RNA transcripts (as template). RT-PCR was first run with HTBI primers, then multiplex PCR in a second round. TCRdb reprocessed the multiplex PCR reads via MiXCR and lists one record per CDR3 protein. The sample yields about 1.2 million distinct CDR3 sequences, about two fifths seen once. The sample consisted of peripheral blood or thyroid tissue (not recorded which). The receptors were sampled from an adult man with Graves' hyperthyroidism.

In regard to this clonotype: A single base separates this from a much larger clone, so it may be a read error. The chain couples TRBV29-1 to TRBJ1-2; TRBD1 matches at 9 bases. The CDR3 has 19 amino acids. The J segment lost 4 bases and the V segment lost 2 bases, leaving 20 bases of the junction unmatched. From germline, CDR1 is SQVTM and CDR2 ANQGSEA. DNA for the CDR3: TGCAGCGTTGAAAATTCAACCCTCCTTCGGACAGGGGACATCTATGGCTACACCTTC. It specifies CSVENSTLLRTGDIYGYTF.

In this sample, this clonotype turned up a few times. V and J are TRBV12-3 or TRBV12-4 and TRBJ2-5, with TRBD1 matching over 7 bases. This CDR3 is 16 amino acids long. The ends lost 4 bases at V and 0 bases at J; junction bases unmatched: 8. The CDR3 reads CASSSQGVDYQETQYF. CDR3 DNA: TGTGCCAGCAGTTCCCAGGGGGTCGACTACCAAGAGACCCAGTACTTC.

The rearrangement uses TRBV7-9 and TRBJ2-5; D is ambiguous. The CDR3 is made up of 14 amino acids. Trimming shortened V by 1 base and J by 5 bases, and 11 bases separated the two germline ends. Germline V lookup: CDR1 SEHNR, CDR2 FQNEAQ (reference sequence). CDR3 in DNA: TGTGCCAGCAGCTTAGGTGAAGTTTGGGAGACCCAGTACTTC. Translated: CASSLGEVWETQYF.

Here the CDR3 DNA reads TGTGCCAGCAGCCCAAGGGGGCGCGGGGATCAGCCCCAGCATTTT. Residues: CASSPRGRGDQPQHF. The chain has TRBV7-6 and TRBJ1-5; TRBD1 agrees at 7 bases. The CDR3 has 15 amino acids. The germline CDR1 and CDR2 sequences are SGHVS and FNYEAQ. V lost 5 bases to trimming and J lost 5 bases; unmatched junction nucleotides: 9.

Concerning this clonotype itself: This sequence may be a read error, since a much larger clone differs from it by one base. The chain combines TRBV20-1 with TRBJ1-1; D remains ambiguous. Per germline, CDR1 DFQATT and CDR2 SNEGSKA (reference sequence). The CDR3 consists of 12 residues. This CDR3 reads CSVNLWNTETFF. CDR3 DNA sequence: TGCAGTGTTAACTTATGGAACACTGAAACTTTCTTT.

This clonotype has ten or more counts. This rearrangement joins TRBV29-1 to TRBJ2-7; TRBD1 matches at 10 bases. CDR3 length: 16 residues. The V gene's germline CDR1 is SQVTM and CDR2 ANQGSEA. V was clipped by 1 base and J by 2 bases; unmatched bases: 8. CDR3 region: CSVEGPGQGIPYEQYF. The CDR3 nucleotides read TGCAGCGTTGAAGGCCCGGGACAGGGGATTCCCTACGAGCAGTACTTC.

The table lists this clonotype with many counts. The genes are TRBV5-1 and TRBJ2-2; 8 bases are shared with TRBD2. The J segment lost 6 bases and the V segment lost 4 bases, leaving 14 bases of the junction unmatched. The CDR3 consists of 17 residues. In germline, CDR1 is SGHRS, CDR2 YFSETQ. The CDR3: CASSQTRTGGQSGELFF. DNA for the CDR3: TGCGCCAGCAGCCAGACCCGCACGGGGGGGCAGTCCGGGGAGCTGTTTTTT.

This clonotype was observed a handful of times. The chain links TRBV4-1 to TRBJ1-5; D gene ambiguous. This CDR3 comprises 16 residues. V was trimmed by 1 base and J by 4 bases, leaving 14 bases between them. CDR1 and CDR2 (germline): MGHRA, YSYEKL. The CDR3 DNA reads TGCGCCAGCAGCCAAGTTGCAAGCGTAAAGAATCAGCCCCAGCATTTT. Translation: CASSQVASVKNQPQHF.

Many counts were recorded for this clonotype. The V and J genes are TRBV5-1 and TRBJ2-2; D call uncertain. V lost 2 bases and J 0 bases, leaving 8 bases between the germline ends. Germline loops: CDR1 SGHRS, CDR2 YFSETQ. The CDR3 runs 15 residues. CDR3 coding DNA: TGCGCCAGCAGCTTCTCACAGACGAACACCGGGGAGCTGTTTTTT. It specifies CASSFSQTNTGELFF.

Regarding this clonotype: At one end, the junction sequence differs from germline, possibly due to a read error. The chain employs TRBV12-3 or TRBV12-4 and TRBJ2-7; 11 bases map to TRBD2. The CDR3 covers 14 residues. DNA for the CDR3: TGTGCCAGCAGGATAGCGGGAGGGACCTACGAGCAGTGCTTC. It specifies CASRIAGGTYEQCF.

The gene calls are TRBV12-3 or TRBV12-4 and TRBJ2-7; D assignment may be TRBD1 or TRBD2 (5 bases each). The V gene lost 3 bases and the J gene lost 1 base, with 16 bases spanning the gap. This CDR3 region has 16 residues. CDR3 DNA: TGTGCCAGCAGTTTGGGGGTAGCAGGCATATCCTACGAGCAGTACTTC. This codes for CASSLGVAGISYEQYF.

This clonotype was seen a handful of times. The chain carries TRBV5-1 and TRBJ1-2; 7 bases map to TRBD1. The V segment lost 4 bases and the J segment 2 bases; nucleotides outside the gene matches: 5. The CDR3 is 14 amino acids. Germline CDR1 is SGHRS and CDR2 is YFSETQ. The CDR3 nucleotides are TGCGCCAGCAGCAGGACGACAGGGAACTATGGCTACACCTTC. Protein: CASSRTTGNYGYTF.

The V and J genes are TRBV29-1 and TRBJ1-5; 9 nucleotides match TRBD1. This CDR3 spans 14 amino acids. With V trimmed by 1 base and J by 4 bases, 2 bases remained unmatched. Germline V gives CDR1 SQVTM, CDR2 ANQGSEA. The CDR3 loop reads CSVEVGTGNQPQHF. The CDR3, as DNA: TGCAGCGTTGAAGTGGGGACAGGGAATCAGCCCCAGCATTTT. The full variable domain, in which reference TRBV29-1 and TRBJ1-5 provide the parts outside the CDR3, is SAVISQKPSRDICQRGTSLTIQCQVDSQVTMMFWYRQQPGQSLTLIATANQGSEATYESGFVIDKFPISRPNLTFSTLTVSNMSPEDSSIYLCSVEVGTGNQPQHFGDGTRLSIL.

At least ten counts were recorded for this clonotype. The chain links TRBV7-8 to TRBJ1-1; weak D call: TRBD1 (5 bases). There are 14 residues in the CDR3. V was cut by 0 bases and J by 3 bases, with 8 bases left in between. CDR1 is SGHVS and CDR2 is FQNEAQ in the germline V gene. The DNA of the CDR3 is TGTGCCAGCAGCTTAGCGGCGGGACACACTGAAGCTTTCTTT. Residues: CASSLAAGHTEAFF. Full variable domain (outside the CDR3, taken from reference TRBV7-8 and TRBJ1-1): GAGVSQSPRYKVAKRGQDVALRCDPISGHVSLFWYQQALGQGPEFLTYFQNEAQLDKSGLPSDRFFAERPEGSVSTLKIQRTQQEDSAVYLCASSLAAGHTEAFFGQGTRLTVV.

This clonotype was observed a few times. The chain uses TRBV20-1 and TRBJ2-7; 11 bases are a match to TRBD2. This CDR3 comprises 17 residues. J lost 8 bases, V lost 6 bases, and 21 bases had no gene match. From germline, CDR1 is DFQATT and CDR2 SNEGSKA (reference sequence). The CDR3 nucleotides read TGCAGTGCGCACAGACAGCAGACTAGCGGGACCGACTCCAAGCAGTACTTC. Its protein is CSAHRQQTSGTDSKQYF.

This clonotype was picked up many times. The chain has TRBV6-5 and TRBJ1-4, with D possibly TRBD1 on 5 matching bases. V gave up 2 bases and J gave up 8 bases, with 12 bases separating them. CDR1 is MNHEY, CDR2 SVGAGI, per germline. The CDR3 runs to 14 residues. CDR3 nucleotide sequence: TGTGCCAGCAGTTACGGGGGGGTACGGGAAAAACTGTTTTTT. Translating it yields CASSYGGVREKLFF.

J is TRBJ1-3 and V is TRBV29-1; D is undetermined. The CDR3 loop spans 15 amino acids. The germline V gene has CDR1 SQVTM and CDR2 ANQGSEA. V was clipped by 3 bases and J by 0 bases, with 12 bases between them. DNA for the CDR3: TGCAGCGTTGAGTGGGGAACGAGCTCTGGAAACACCATATATTTT. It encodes CSVEWGTSSGNTIYF.

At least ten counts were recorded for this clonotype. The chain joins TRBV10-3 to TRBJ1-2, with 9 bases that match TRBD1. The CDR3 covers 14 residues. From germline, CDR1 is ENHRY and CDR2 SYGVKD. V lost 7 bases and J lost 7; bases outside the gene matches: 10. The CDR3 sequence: CAINPGTGPAGYTF. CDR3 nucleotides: TGTGCCATCAACCCTGGGACAGGGCCGGCTGGCTACACCTTC.

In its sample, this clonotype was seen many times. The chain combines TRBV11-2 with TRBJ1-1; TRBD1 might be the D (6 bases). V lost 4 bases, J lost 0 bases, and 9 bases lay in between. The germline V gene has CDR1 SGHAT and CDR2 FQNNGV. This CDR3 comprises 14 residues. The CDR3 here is CASSSRQVNTEAFF. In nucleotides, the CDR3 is TGTGCCAGCAGCTCTAGACAGGTGAACACTGAAGCTTTCTTT.

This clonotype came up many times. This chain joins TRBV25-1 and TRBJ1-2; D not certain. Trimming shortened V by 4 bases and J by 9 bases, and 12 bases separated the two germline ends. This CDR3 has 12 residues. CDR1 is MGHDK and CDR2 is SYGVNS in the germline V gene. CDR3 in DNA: TGTGCCAGCAGTGGCGAATGGAGCCGCTACACCTTC. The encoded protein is CASSGEWSRYTF.

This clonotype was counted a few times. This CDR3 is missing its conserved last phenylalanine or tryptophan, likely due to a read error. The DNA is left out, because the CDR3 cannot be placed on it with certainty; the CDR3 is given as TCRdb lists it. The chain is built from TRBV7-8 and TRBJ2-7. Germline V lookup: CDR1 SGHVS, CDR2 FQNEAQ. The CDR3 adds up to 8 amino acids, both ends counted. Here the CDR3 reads CASSTTRQ.

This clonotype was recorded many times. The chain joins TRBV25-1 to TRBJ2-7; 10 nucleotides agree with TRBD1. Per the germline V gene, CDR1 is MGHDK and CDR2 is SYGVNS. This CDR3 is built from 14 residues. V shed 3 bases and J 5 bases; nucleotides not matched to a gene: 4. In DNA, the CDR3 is TGTGCCAGCAGTGACCCAGGGACAGGGGACGAGCAGTACTTC. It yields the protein CASSDPGTGDEQYF.

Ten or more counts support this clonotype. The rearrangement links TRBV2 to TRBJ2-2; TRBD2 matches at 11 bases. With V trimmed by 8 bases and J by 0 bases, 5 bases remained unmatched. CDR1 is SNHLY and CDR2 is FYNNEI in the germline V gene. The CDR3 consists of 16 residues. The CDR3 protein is CASRRLAGTNTGELFF. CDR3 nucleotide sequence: TGTGCCAGCCGAAGACTAGCGGGGACGAACACCGGGGAGCTGTTTTTT. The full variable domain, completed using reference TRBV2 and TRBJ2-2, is EPEVTQTPSHQVTQMGQEVILRCVPISNHLYFYWYRQILGQKVEFLVSFYNNEISEKSEIFDDQFSVERPDGSNFTLKIRSTKLEDSAMYFCASRRLAGTNTGELFFGEGSRLTVL.

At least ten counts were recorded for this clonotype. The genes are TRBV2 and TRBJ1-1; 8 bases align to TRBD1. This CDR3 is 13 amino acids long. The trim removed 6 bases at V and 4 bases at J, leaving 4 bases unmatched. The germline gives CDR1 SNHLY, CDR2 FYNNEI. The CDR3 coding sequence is TGTGCCAGCAGCTCCGACAGGGGCACTGAAGCTTTCTTT. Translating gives CASSSDRGTEAFF.

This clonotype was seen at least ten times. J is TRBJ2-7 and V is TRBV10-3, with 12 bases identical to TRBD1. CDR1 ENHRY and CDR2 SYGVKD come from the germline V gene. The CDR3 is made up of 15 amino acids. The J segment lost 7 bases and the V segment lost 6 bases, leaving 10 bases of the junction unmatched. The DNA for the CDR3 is TGTGCCATCAGGGGGGACAGGGGGCGGAGAAGTGAGCAGTACTTC. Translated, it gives CAIRGDRGRRSEQYF.

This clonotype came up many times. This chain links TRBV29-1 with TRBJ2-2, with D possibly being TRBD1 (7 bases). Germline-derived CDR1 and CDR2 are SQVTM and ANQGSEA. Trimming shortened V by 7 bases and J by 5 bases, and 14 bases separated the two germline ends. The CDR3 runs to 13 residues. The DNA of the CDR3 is TGCAGCGCTGGACAGGCGGGAACCGGGGAGCTGTTTTTT. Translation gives CSAGQAGTGELFF.

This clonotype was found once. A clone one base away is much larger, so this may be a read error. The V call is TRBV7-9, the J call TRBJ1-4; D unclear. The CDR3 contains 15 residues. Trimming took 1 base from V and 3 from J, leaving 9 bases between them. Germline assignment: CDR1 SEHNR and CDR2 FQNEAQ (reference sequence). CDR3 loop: CASSLGPSPNEKLFF. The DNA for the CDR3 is TGTGCCAGCAGCTTAGGACCCTCCCCTAATGAAAAACTGTTTTTT. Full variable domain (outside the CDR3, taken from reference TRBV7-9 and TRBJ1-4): DTGVSQNPRHKITKRGQNVTFRCDPISEHNRLYWYRQTLGQGPEFLTYFQNEAQLEKSRLLSDRFSAERPKGSFSTLEIQRTEQGDSAMYLCASSLGPSPNEKLFFGSGTQLSVL.